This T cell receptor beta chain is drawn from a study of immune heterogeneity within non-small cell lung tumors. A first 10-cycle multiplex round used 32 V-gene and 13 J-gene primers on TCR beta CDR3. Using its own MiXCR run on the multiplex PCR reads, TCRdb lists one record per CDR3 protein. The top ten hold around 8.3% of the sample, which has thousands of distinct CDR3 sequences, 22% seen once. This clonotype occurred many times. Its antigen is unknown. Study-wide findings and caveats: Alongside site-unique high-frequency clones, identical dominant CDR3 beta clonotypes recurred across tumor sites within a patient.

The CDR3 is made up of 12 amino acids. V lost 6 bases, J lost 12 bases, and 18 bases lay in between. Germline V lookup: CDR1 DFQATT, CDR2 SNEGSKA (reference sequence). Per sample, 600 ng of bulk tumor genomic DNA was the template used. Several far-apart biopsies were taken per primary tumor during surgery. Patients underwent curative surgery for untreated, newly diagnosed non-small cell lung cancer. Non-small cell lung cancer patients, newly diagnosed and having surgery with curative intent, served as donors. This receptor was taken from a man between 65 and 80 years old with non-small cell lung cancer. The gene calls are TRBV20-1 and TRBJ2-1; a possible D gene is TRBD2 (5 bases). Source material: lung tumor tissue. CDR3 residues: CSAKMGAYGQFF. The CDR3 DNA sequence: TGCAGTGCGAAGATGGGAGCCTATGGGCAGTTCTTC.